These 6 T cell receptor beta chains were all obtained from the same sample, sequenced in a study of CD8 T cells in Susac syndrome. The RNA, about 0.45 to 1 ug, was put through reverse transcription using random hexamers. TCRdb re-derived calls from the immunoSEQ multiplex PCR reads in MiXCR, one entry per CDR3 protein. The data contain 100,000 to 150,000 distinct CDR3 sequences, roughly 93% of them singletons. Sequenced input: CD4+ T cells from PBMCs. These TCRs come from a human donor with multiple sclerosis.

V and J are TRBV2 and TRBJ1-2, with 8 bases identical to TRBD1. Germline V gene sequence: CDR1 SNHLY, CDR2 FYNNEI. CDR3 length: 14 residues. V gave up 6 bases and J gave up 7 bases; unmatched junction bases: 10. The CDR3 DNA sequence: TGTGCCAGCAGCCAACTGAGGGACAGGACTGGCTACACCTTC. Protein product: CASSQLRDRTGYTF.

The chain combines TRBV6-1 with TRBJ2-3; D remains ambiguous. V lost 5 bases and J lost 2, with 11 bases in between. Germline V gives CDR1 MNHNS, CDR2 SASEGT. This CDR3 is 14 amino acids long. CDR3 nucleotides: TGTGCCAGCAGTTATGGTGCTAACACAGATACGCAGTATTTT. Encoded protein: CASSYGANTDTQYF.

This chain connects TRBV2 to TRBJ1-2; 7 bases line up with TRBD1. The V and J ends lost 7 bases and 4 bases, in that order; junction bases with no gene match: 12. Germline V gene data show CDR1 as SNHLY and CDR2 as FYNNEI. CDR3 size: 15 residues. The CDR3 DNA reads TGTGCCAGCATCCTAAGGGCAGGGGGAGGCTATGGCTACACCTTC. Protein: CASILRAGGGYGYTF.

V usage is TRBV29-1 and J usage is TRBJ1-1, with 9 bases fitting TRBD1. V lost 5 bases, J lost 0 bases, and 10 bases stayed unmatched. The germline V gene has CDR1 SQVTM and CDR2 ANQGSEA. CDR3 length equals 16 residues. The CDR3 loop reads CSVKGQGYFMNTEAFF. CDR3 DNA sequence: TGCAGCGTTAAGGGACAGGGCTACTTCATGAACACTGAAGCTTTCTTT.

The chain joins TRBV18 to TRBJ2-1; the D is unclear. The CDR3 is 14 amino acids. The V end was cut by 1 base, the J end by 8 bases, with 12 bases between. The V gene's germline CDR1 is KGHSH and CDR2 LQKENI. The CDR3 region is CASSPRPRRDEQFF. The CDR3 bases are TGTGCCAGCTCACCACGACCCCGTCGGGATGAGCAGTTCTTC.

The CDR3 bases are TGCGCCAGCAGCCAAGGGTCGGGACGGCAGAACACTGAAGCTTTCTTT. This codes for CASSQGSGRQNTEAFF. J is TRBJ1-1 and V is TRBV4-1; D is possibly TRBD1 (5 bases). Germline assignment: CDR1 MGHRA and CDR2 YSYEKL. V was cut by 1 base and J by 1 base, with 13 bases left in between. This CDR3 contains 16 residues.